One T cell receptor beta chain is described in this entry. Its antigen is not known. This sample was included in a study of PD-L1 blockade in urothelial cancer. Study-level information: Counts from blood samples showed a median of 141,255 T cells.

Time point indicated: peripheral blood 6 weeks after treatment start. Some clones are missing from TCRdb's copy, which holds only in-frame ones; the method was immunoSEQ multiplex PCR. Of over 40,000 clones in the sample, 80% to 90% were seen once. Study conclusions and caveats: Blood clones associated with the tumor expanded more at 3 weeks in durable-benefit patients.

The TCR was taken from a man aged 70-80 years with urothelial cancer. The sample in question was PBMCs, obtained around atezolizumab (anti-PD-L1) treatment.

CDR3 in DNA: TGCGCCAGCAGCTTTTGGGGAGGTCGCTGGGAAGAGCAGTACTTC. Amino acids: CASSFWGGRWEEQYF. The chain employs TRBV5-1 and TRBJ2-7, with D maybe TRBD2 (6 bases). The V end was cut by 2 bases, the J end by 7 bases, with 19 bases between. CDR1 SGHRS and CDR2 YFSETQ come from the germline V gene. The CDR3 covers 15 residues.